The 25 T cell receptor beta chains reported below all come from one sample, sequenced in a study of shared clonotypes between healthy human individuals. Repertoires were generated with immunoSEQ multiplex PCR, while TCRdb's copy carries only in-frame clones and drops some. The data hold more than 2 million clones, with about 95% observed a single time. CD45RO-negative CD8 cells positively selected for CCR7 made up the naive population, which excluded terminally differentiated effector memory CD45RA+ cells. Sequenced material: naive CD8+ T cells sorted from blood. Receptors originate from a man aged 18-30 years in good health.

The CDR3 loop is CASSYSTGEDTEAFF. In DNA form, the CDR3 reads TGTGCCAGCAGTTACTCGACGGGCGAGGACACTGAAGCTTTCTTT. The chain is built from TRBV6-5 and TRBJ1-1; no reliable D call. The V end lost 0 bases, the J end lost 3 bases, and 11 bases lay between the germline ends. The CDR3 contains 15 residues. The germline V gene encodes CDR1 MNHEY and CDR2 SVGAGI.

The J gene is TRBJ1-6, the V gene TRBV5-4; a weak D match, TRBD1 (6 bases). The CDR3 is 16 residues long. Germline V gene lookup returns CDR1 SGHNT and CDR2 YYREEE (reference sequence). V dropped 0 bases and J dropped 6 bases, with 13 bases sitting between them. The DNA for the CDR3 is TGTGCCAGCAGCTTGGGTTTCGACAGGTTTAATTCACCCCTCCACTTT. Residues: CASSLGFDRFNSPLHF.

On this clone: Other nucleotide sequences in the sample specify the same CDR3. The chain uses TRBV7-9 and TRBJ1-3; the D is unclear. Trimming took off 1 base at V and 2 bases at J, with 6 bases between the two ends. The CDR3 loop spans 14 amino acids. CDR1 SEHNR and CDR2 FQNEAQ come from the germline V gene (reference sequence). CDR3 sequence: CASSLGGAGNTIYF. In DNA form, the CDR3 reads TGTGCCAGCAGCTTAGGCGGAGCTGGAAACACCATATATTTT.

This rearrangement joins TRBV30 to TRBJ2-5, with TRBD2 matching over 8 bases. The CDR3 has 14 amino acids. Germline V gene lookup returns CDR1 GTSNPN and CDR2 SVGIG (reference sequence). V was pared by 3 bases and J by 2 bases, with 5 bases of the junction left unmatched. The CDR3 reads CAWSGGEDQETQYF. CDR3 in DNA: TGTGCCTGGAGCGGGGGGGAGGATCAAGAGACCCAGTACTTC.

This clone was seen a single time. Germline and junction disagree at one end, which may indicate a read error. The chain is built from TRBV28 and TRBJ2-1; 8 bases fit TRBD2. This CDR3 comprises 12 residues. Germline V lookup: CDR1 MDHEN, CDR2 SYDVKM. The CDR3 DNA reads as TGCCGAGCGGGGGCCCTGGGGGATGAGCAGTTCTTC. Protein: CRAGALGDEQFF.

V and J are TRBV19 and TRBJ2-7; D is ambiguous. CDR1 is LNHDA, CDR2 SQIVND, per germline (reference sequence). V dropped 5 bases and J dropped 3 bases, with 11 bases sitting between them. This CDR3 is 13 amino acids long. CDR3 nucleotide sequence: TGTGCCAGTAGTGTTACGGAGTTCTACGAGCAGTACTTC. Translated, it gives CASSVTEFYEQYF. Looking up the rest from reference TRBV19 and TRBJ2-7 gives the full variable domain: DGGITQSPKYLFRKEGQNVTLSCEQNLNHDAMYWYRQDPGQGLRLIYYSQIVNDFQKGDIAEGYSVSREKKESFPLTVTSAQKNPTAFYLCASSVTEFYEQYFGPGTRLTVT.

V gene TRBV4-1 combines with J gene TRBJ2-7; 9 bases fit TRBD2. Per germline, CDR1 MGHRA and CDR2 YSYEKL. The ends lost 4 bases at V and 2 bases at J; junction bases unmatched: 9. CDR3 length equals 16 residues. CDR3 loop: CASSPEPSGTAYEQYF. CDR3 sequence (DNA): TGCGCCAGCAGCCCGGAACCTAGCGGGACGGCCTACGAGCAGTACTTC.

CDR3 bases: TGTGCCTGGAGTTTAACTAGCCCAAGATTCTACAATGAGCAGTTCTTC. This encodes CAWSLTSPRFYNEQFF. This sequence joins TRBV30 and TRBJ2-1, with a weak D call TRBD2 (6 bases). Deletions cut 2 bases from V and 3 bases from J, with 17 bases between. The CDR3 spans 16 residues. Per germline, CDR1 GTSNPN and CDR2 SVGIG (reference sequence).

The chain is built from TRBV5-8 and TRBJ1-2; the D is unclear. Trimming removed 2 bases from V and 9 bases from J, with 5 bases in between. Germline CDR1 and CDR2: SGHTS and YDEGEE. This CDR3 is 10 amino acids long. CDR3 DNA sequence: TGTGCCAGCAGCTTTACGAGCTACACCTTC. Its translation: CASSFTSYTF.

CDR3: CAWSGGGPVGELFF. CDR3 coding DNA: TGTGCCTGGAGTGGCGGGGGGCCTGTCGGGGAGCTGTTTTTT. This chain links TRBV30 with TRBJ2-2; 8 nucleotides match TRBD2. Trimming took 1 base from V and 7 from J; bases not matched to a gene: 5. Germline lookup yields CDR1 GTSNPN and CDR2 SVGIG (reference sequence). The CDR3 has 14 residues.

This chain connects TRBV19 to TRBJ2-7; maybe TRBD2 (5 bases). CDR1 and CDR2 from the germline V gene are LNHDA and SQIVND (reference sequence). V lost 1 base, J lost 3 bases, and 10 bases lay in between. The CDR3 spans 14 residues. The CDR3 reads CASSIGGLNYEQYF. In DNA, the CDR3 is TGTGCCAGTAGTATAGGAGGACTGAACTACGAGCAGTACTTC. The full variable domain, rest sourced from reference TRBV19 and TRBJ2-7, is DGGITQSPKYLFRKEGQNVTLSCEQNLNHDAMYWYRQDPGQGLRLIYYSQIVNDFQKGDIAEGYSVSREKKESFPLTVTSAQKNPTAFYLCASSIGGLNYEQYFGPGTRLTVT.

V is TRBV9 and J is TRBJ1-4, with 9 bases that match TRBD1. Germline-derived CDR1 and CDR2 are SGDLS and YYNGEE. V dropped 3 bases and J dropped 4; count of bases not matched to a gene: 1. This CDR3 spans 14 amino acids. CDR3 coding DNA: TGTGCCAGCAGCGAGACAGGGGGTAATGAAAAACTGTTTTTT. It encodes CASSETGGNEKLFF. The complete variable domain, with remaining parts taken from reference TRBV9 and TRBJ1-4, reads DSGVTQTPKHLITATGQRVTLRCSPRSGDLSVYWYQQSLDQGLQFLIQYYNGEERAKGNILERFSAQQFPDLHSELNLSSLELGDSALYFCASSETGGNEKLFFGSGTQLSVL.

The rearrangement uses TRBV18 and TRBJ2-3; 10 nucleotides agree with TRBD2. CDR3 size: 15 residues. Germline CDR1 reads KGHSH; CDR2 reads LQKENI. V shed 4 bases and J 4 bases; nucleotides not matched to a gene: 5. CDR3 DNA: TGTGCCAGCTCACAGTTAGCGGGAGGCGCAGATACGCAGTATTTT. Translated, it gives CASSQLAGGADTQYF.

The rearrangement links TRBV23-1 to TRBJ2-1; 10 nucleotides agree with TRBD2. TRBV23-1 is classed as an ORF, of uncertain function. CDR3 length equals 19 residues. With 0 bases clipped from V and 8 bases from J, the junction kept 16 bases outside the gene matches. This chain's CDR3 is CASSQSIQLAGSEGDEQFF. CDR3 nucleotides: TGCGCCAGCAGTCAATCGATCCAACTAGCGGGGAGCGAGGGGGATGAGCAGTTCTTC.

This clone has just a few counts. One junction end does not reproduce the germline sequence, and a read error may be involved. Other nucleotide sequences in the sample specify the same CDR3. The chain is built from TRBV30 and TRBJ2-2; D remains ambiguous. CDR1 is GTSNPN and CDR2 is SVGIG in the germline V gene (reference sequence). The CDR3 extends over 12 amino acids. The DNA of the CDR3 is TGTGCCTGGGGTGTGGGTTCCGGGGAGCTGTTTTTT. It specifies CAWGVGSGELFF.

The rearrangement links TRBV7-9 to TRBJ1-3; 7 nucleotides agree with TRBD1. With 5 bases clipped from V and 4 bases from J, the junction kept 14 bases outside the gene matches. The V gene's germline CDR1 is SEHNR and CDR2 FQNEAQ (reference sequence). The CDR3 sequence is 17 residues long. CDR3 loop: CASSPPGQYLSGNTIYF. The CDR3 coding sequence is TGTGCCAGCAGCCCTCCGGGACAGTATTTATCGGGAAACACCATATATTTT.

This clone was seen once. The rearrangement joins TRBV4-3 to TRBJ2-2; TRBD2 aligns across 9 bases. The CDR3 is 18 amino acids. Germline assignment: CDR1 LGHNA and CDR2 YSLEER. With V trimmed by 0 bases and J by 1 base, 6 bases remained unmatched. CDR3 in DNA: TGCGCCAGCAGCCAAGAAGTTAGCGGGAGTGTGAACACCGGGGAGCTGTTTTTT. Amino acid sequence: CASSQEVSGSVNTGELFF.

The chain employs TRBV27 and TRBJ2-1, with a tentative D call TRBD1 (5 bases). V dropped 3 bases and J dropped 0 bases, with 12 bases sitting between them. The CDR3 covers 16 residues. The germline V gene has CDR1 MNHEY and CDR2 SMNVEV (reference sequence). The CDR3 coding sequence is TGTGCCAGCAGTTTCTTAGGGGTCGTCTCCTACAATGAGCAGTTCTTC. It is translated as CASSFLGVVSYNEQFF.

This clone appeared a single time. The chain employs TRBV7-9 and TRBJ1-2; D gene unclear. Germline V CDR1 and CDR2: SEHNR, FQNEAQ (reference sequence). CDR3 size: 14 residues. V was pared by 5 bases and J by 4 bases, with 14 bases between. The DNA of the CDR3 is TGTGCCAGCAGCCCCCCTTTCGGGATCTATGGCTACACCTTC. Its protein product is CASSPPFGIYGYTF.

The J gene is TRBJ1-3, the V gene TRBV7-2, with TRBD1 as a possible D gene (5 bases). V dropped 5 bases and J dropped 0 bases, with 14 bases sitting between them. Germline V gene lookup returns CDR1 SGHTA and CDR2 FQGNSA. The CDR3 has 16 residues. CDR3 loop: CASSPQGPYSGNTIYF. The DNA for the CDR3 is TGTGCCAGCAGCCCCCAGGGTCCCTACTCTGGAAACACCATATATTTT.

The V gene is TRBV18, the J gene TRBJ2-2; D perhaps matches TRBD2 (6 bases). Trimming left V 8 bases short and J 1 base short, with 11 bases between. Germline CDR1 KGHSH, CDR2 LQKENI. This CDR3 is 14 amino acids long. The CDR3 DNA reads TGTGCCAGCGAGGGACTCTTGAACACCGGGGAGCTGTTTTTT. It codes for CASEGLLNTGELFF.

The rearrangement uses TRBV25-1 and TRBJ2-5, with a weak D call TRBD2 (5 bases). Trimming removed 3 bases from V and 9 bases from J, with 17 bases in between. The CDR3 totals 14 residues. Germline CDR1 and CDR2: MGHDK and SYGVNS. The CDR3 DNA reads TGTGCCAGCAGTGATCGGGAAGTTTTCGGGGCCCAGTACTTC. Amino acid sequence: CASSDREVFGAQYF.

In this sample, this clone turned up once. The CDR3 sequence: CASSLGQLTEAFF. CDR3 nucleotide sequence: TGCGCCAGCAGCCTAGGACAGCTAACTGAAGCTTTCTTT. This sequence joins TRBV4-1 and TRBJ1-1; D is possibly TRBD1 (6 bases). From germline, CDR1 is MGHRA and CDR2 YSYEKL. V was trimmed by 4 bases and J by 5 bases, leaving 11 bases between them. The CDR3 covers 13 residues.

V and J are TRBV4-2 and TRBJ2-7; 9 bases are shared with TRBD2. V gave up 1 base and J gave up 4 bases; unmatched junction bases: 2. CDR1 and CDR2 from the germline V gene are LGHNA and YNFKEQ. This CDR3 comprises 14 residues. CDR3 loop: CASSQVAGDYEQYF. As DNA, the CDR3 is TGTGCCAGCAGCCAAGTAGCGGGGGATTACGAGCAGTACTTC.

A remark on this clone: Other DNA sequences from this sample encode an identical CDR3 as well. DNA of the CDR3: TGTGCCAGCAGTTACTCCCGAGGGTCGACAGATACGCAGTATTTT. Protein product: CASSYSRGSTDTQYF. The genes are TRBV6-5 and TRBJ2-3; tentatively, D is TRBD2 (5 bases). CDR3 length: 15 amino acids. V lost 0 bases to trimming and J lost 3 bases, with 10 bases between them. From germline, CDR1 is MNHEY and CDR2 SVGAGI.